This T cell receptor beta chain was captured in a study of T cells after posttransplantation cyclophosphamide. Study findings and constraints: Recipient CMV seropositivity and CMV reactivation strongly tracked TRB clonality.

Sequencing used immunoSEQ multiplex PCR; TCRdb keeps in-frame clones, though not all of them. This sample has thousands of clones, with 60% to 80% found just once. V trimming: 5 bases; J trimming: 6 bases; junction bases outside the gene matches: 15. This CDR3 comprises 17 residues. Per the germline V gene, CDR1 is LNHDA and CDR2 is SQIVND (reference sequence). As for this clone: What it recognizes is unknown.

Sequences were obtained from PBMCs. The TCR was taken from a young man with a blood cancer, CMV-positive, and with a related stem cell donor. The genes are TRBV19 and TRBJ2-1; 8 bases map to TRBD1. The CDR3 sequence is CASSGPVTGEWGNEQFF. The CDR3 region has the DNA TGTGCCAGTAGTGGGCCGGTGACAGGGGAATGGGGCAATGAGCAGTTCTTC.